This is a list of T cell receptor beta chains from one sample in a study of blood T cell repertoires in COVID-19. The data were produced by immunoSEQ multiplex PCR, yet TCRdb's version contains in-frame clones alone and is incomplete. The sample consists of tens of thousands of clones, around 70% of them appearing once. Material for sequencing was peripheral blood. The receptors originated from a man between 70 and 80 years old with acute or convalescent COVID-19. Each CDR3 is given without its conserved first and last residue.

len	v_gene	j_gene	CDR3aa
11	TRBV12-3/TRBV12-4	TRBJ1-5	ASSPGGGQPQH
11	TRBV27	TRBJ2-7	ASSRQETYEQY
16	TRBV4-2	TRBJ1-1	ASSSQKGEGAKGTEAF
11	TRBV10-2	TRBJ2-1	ASRGGMANEQF
12	TRBV5-1	TRBJ2-1	ASSFGDRYNEQF
14	TRBV7-9	TRBJ2-7	ASSLTSGRFSYEQY
13	TRBV9	TRBJ2-3	ASSEWDSSTDTQY
14	TRBV7-3	TRBJ2-1	ASSPGGSGRAGEQF
11	TRBV28	TRBJ1-2	ASSPGTVDGYT
13	TRBV5-1	TRBJ2-2	ASSTSLAGTGELF
13	TRBV27	TRBJ2-5	ASSFGLAGGETQY
13	TRBV10-3	TRBJ1-1	AIRGQGLIAPEAF
11	TRBV29-1	TRBJ2-5	SGTRGYGETQY
11	TRBV18	TRBJ2-7	ASSPSQRNEQY
13	TRBV7-2	TRBJ2-6	ASSNYFSGANVLT
12	TRBV19	TRBJ1-6	ASNPGQGVSPLH